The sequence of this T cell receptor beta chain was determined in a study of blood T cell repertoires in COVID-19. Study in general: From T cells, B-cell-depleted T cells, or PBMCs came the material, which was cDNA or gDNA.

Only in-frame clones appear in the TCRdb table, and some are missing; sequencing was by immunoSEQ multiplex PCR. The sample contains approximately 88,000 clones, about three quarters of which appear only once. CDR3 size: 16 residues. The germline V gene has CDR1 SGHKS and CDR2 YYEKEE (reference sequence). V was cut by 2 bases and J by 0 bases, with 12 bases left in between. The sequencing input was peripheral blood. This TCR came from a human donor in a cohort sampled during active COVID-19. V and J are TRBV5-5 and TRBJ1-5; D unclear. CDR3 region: CASSLVTGNSNQPQHF. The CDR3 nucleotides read TGTGCCAGCAGCTTAGTGACCGGGAATAGCAATCAGCCCCAGCATTTT. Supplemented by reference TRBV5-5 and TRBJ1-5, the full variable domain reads DAGVTQSPTHLIKTRGQQVTLRCSPISGHKSVSWYQQVLGQGPQFIFQYYEKEERGRGNFPDRFSARQFPNYSSELNVNALLLGDSALYLCASSLVTGNSNQPQHFGDGTRLSIL.